This T cell receptor beta chain was documented in a study of blood T cell repertoires in COVID-19. The wider study: Collection of acute and convalescent COVID-19 samples took place in the United States, Italy and Spain. T cells, B-cell-depleted T cells, or PBMCs provided the cDNA or gDNA that served as material.

Original analysis: Estimated nucleated cell counts came from reference gene primer amplification. Method: immunoSEQ multiplex PCR; TCRdb's copy keeps in-frame clones and lacks some. The V and J calls and clone size were taken over from that table, and D and trimming were inferred from the DNA. The repertoire holds tens of thousands of clones, with 80% to 90% as singletons. Losses at the gene ends were 4 bases for V and 5 bases for J; bases not matched to a gene: 4. Germline loops: CDR1 SGHTA, CDR2 FQGNSA. CDR3 length: 15 amino acids. This TCR came from a woman aged 70-85 years with active COVID-19. Sequencing used peripheral blood. The gene calls are TRBV7-2 and TRBJ2-1; 11 nucleotides match TRBD2. The CDR3 protein is CASSSEGLADNEQFF. The CDR3 region has the DNA TGTGCCAGCAGCTCAGAGGGACTAGCGGACAATGAGCAGTTCTTC.